What follows describes a single T cell receptor (beta chain). Its cognate antigen is unknown. Amplification from RNA transcripts yielded the TCR beta CDR3 regions. HTBI primers primed a first-round RT-PCR, and a second-round multiplex PCR followed. TCRdb used MiXCR to reprocess the multiplex PCR reads, holding one entry per CDR3 protein. This table has over a million distinct CDR3 sequences, roughly 35% appearing once. These data come from a study of Graves' ophthalmopathy and Graves' hyperthyroidism. Germline CDR1 and CDR2: SGHTA and FQGNSA. J gave up 4 bases and V 1 base, and 8 bases lay outside the gene matches. The CDR3 runs 16 residues. General study findings and limits: This model predicted ophthalmopathy progression (sensitivity roughly 71%, specificity around 72%). Detected in blood as well were most expanded thyroid clonotypes with frequency above 0.001.

This TCR was sampled from an adult man with Graves' hyperthyroidism. V is TRBV7-2 and J is TRBJ2-5, with TRBD1 identical over 8 bases. Sequencing used peripheral blood or thyroid tissue (not recorded which). CDR3 sequence (DNA): TGTGCCAGCAGCTTAGGGACAGGGATTTTTCCAGAGACCCAGTACTTC. Translating gives CASSLGTGIFPETQYF.